This T cell receptor beta chain emerged from a study of persistence of HIV-infected CD4 T cells (TCRdb year 2020). With regard to the full study: Participants had been on suppressive ART for a median of roughly eight years. Peripheral blood samples of up to about 180 mL were collected at multiple time points, except for a couple of participants, who underwent leukapheresis at a single time point. Anti-CD3/anti-CD28 stimulation activated a higher proportion of cells, with a lower memory fraction, than antigen stimulation. CMV- and HIV-1 Gag-responding CD4+ T cells were isolated from ART-treated individuals so that antigen-driven clonal expansion of HIV-1-infected cells could be examined. The clonality of all cells in each sorted population was measured by TCRbeta sequencing, and the clonality of infected cells was measured by proviral sequencing. In the cross-participant TCR cluster analysis, roughly 8 participants were included for CMV and more than five participants were included for Gag.

Interpreted using the paper, the treatment or condition label stands for: suppressive antiretroviral therapy. As a nonspecific positive control representing the CD4+ T cell repertoire, cells were stimulated with anti-CD3/anti-CD28 magnetic beads. Responding CD4+ T cells were sorted on the basis of upregulation of both CD40 ligand and CD69. HIV-1-infected adults in whom suppressive ART had been started during chronic infection were enrolled as participants. For at least 4 years, the participants' plasma HIV-1 RNA had been undetectable, below 50 copies/mL. To be included, a participant needed positive CMV serology and a CD4+ T cell count above 400 cells/uL. Before stimulation, PBMCs were isolated using density centrifugation and depleted of CD8+ T cells. Stimulation of CD8-depleted PBMCs was carried out for more than 15 hours with anti-CD28/CD49d costimulation, CD40-blocking antibody and enfuvirtide, to prevent new infections. Cells were sorted on a Beckman Coulter MoFlo Legacy or XDP sorter, with propidium iodide excluding dead cells. Genomic DNA was extracted with the QIAamp DNA Mini Kit for samples above one million cells, otherwise with the Quick-DNA Microprep Kit.

V is cut by 0 bases and J by 4 bases, and the space between the germline ends is 4 bases. Including cysteine and phenylalanine, the CDR3 has 14 amino acids. Only CDR3 DNA is held: 42 bases, read in frame from base 1. The germline V gene encodes CDR1 SGHAT and CDR2 FQNNGV. About this clone itself: Its specific antigen is unknown. There are no base qualities to consult, and no much larger clone falls within one base.

TCRbeta repertoires were sequenced from genomic DNA with the immunoSEQ hsTCRB assay version 4 in survey mode. For TCRbeta sequencing, genomic DNA was diluted to about 9.1 ng/uL, and up to about 1 ug was used per sample. Processing in the source paper ran as follows. TCRbeta data analysis was done in ImmunoSeq Analyzer 3.0, and diversity was calculated on productive nucleotide rearrangements. The improved Chao index was used to estimate lower-bound TCR diversity, and the Gini coefficient was used to estimate clonality using the Immunarch R package. Nucleotide rearrangements that differed but encoded the same CDR3beta amino acid sequence were counted as separate clonotypes. Differential abundance analysis identified TCRbeta sequences significantly enriched in antigen-responding cells relative to anti-CD3/anti-CD28-activated cells. GLIPH2 grouped TCRs by predicted peptide-MHC specificity, both within each participant and across combined participant data sets. TCRdb re-hosts the immuneACCESS table, in-frame sequences only. Its copies lack some clones; in the studies checked, an unresolved V gene accounts for under half of them, and the cause for the rest is not known. V and J calls and clone size are as listed in that table; D and trimming were resolved from the DNA. In all, the sample holds around 45,000 clones, and just over 90% of those were seen once. The ten most abundant clones make up about 1.7% of the sample.

Summary of the overall study and its limitations: Bulk TCR analyses could not be limited to the rare CMV-responding cells that actually contained HIV-1 proviruses. Only a small number of individuals took part in the study, and the range of antigens tested was limited. TCR oligoclonality correlated with proviral oligoclonality within the same sorted populations. Antigen-responding cells were enriched for degenerate expanded CDR3beta sequences, which suggests convergent selection of CD4+ responses to CMV and Gag. Significantly lower TCRbeta richness was observed in CMV- and Gag-responding cells than in anti-CD3/anti-CD28-responding cells, and higher oligoclonality was observed in CMV-responding cells than in CD3/CD28-stimulated and Gag-responding cells.

This specimen was CD4+ T cells sorted from PBMCs after approximately 19-hour stimulation, taken from a patient who received antiretroviral therapy. What this sample's cell subset or site label stands for: CD40L+CD69+ CD4 T cells responding to anti-CD3/anti-CD28 beads, representing the overall repertoire. The receptor was isolated from an adult man with HIV who was CMV-seropositive. The sequence joins TRBV11-2 to TRBJ1-6; the D gene is unclear. The nucleotide sequence is TGTGCCAGCAGCTTAGACACTTATAATTCACCCCTCCACTTT. This codes for CASSLDTYNSPLHF.